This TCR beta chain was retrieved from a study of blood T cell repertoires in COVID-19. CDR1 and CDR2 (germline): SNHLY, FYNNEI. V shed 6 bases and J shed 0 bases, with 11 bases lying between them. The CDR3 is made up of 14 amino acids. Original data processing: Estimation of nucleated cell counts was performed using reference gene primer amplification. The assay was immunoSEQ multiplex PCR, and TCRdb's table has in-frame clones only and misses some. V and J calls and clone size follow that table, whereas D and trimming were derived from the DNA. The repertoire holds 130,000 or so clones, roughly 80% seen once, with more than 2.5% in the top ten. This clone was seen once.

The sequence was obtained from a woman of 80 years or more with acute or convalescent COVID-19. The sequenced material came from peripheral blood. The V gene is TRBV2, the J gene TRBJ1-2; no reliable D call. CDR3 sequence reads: CASRFRDTNYGYTF. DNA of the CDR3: TGTGCCAGCAGATTCCGGGATACTAACTATGGCTACACCTTC.